The TCR beta chain under discussion was sequenced for a study of cytomegalovirus exposure and HLA in healthy donors (dated by TCRdb to 2017 to 2019). Turning to the overall study: An earlier analysis of several hundred of the donors reported under 300 Gb of sequence data and roughly 120 million unique TCR beta sequences obtained from some 170 million T cells. Both class I and class II loci were covered by HLA typing, at four-digit resolution. Donor age, sex, ethnicity and CMV serostatus were compiled alongside the repertoire data. A handful of DR-DQ haplotypes were handled as single units for association and clustering because linkage in the cohort was strong. The study used immunosequencing to profile the T cell repertoires of around 600 subjects and linked those repertoires to cytomegalovirus serostatus. To predict cytomegalovirus infection status, the study brought together high-throughput TCR immunosequencing, statistical association of individual TCRs with disease status, and machine learning. In the later analysis, no new phenotypic data were used to find candidate immune exposures; instead, reliance was placed on TCR beta sequences and their occurrence across donors. The genetic ancestry cluster associated with self-reported Caucasian donors included over 80% of the roughly 390 genotyped donors. Approximately 300 gigabases of sequencing data and roughly 81 million unique TCR sequences made up an early release that covered approximately 620 HLA-typed donors. A later analysis re-analyzed previously published TCR beta repertoires from 650 to 800 donors and added high-resolution HLA genotyping to study TCR occurrence patterns. Every discovery cohort repertoire had been produced on one sequencing platform. Typing coverage differed by locus: A, B, C, DRB1 and DQB1 were typed in roughly 620-630 donors, DQA1 in around 500, DPA1 in approximately 600, and DPB1 in 472. Across some 400 genotyped donors of the cohort, an average of roughly 230,000 unique TCR beta nucleotide sequences per donor were sequenced, and roughly a sixth of those sequences were non-productive. Genome-wide SNP genotypes for about 60% of the 666 donors were used in a later genetic analysis, which treated that subset as a discovery cohort. Besides the first cohort of about 730 subjects, a separate validation cohort made up of over 100 different subjects was used. An earlier analysis of approximately 580 of the donors used high-throughput TCR beta sequencing to judge whether each TCR beta V gene segment behaved as functional or pseudogenic. The study aimed to test whether signatures of past pathogen exposure could be identified by cataloging public T cell receptors. The study at large found these results: In a later genetic analysis, fewer N-insertions in productive TCRs were reported among donors in an Asian-associated ancestry cluster than the roughly 700-donor mean. A few of the identified cytomegalovirus-associated TCR beta chains were confirmed in vitro to be specific for cytomegalovirus antigens. A later genetic analysis associated a missense DCLRE1C variant with V-gene and J-gene trimming of TCR beta chains, and an independent cohort replicated the association. CMV serostatus was the only immune exposure information available for the cohort. In a later analysis, HLA-associated TCR beta chains showed more clonal expansion and lower generation probabilities than non-associated chains that were equally common. The study listed 164 TCR beta chains as associated with cytomegalovirus. The 87-base-pair reads could not distinguish some IMGT-functional V segments, including TRBV6-2 and TRBV6-3, so those segments were excluded. In a later analysis, the rate of TCR association differed among HLA loci, with DRB1 alleles having the most associated TCRs and HLA-C alleles having the fewest. A further reported finding was that TCR beta sequences accurately predicted the HLA-A and HLA-B alleles for most subjects in the first cohort. Because counts were too low, under 20 rarely observed V segments, including chromosome 9 orphons, were left out of the earlier analysis of some 600 of the donors. Correlated functional status among segregating V segments might reflect linkage disequilibrium, but an unknown experimental factor could not be ruled out. The authors suggested that the approach could potentially be generalized to other disease states and immunological phenotypes. Roughly uniform sequencing depth across donors was assumed in presence/absence analyses, although this assumption may not hold. Broadly in line with IMGT annotations, most TCR beta V segments showed up in productive rearrangements about 87% or about 30% of the time in an earlier analysis of approximately 640 of the donors. HLA typing was unavailable for some donors at each locus, so association tests used only the typed subset. The classifier was reported to diagnose cytomegalovirus status with high specificity and sensitivity in both the original and validation cohorts. A cluster of highly shared sequence variants was judged likely to represent a technical artifact of the sequencing pipeline. Most CMV-associated TCR beta chains appeared to be HLA-restricted in a later analysis, and the HLA associations seemed to be driven largely by CMV exposure. Only TCR beta chains were sequenced in this cohort, and the absence of alpha or paired-chain data limited detectable features. When HLA alleles, especially DR and DQ, strongly co-occurred, attributing TCR associations to individual alleles was difficult. A later analysis reported that several top co-occurrence clusters appeared linked to parvovirus B19, influenza, CMV and Epstein-Barr virus. Most TCR sequences were observed very rarely across donors, whereas some public TCRs were present in many individuals. A later analysis associated 15,000 or so TCR beta sequences with specific HLA alleles at a false discovery rate of 0.05.

Regarding this clone: Its antigen specificity is not known. Qualities for individual bases were not recorded, and no much larger clone is one base off.

Taken from cysteine to phenylalanine, the CDR3 has 14 residues. Just the 42-base CDR3 DNA is kept, in frame starting at base 1. The germline V end is reduced by 6 bases and the J end by 2 bases; junction bases left unmatched: 5. As encoded in the germline V gene, CDR1 is SNHLY while CDR2 is FYNNEI. The library was produced with the immunoSEQ multiplex PCR assay. A mixture of 60 forward primers for TCR Vbeta segments and 13 reverse primers for TCR Jbeta segments was used in the multiplex PCR. A multiplex PCR assay on genomic DNA amplified the CDR3 region of rearranged TCR beta genes. On the Illumina HiSeq System, the amplified TCR beta libraries were sequenced as 87-base-pair reads. Processing in the source paper ran as follows. Across the roughly 670 repertoires, a later analysis counted about 81 million unique TCR beta chains, some 11 million of which were shared by at least two donors. A nearest-neighbor algorithm error-corrected the raw reads and collapsed the reads into unique sequences, merging closely related sequences to remove PCR and sequencing errors. To assign V, D and J gene segments, CDR3 sequences were aligned to IMGT reference sequences. For a sequence to be retained, a match of at least six nucleotides was required to both a V gene segment and a J gene segment. A rearrangement counted as productive if the CDR3 had no stop codons and remained in frame with V and J, and every other rearrangement counted as non-productive. CDR3 was defined by IMGT convention, running from the second conserved V-encoded cysteine to the conserved J-encoded phenylalanine. Sequences without an unambiguous match to a single V gene segment were excluded from the earlier analysis of about 640 of the donors. In an earlier analysis of 587 of the donors, a V segment was called functional when productive rearrangements were above 56.7%, and segregating when the standard deviation between donors exceeded 5%. A statistical classification framework was developed to diagnose cytomegalovirus status using the catalog of TCR beta chain sequences. V and J gene assignment, in a later analysis, came from comparing TCR nucleotide sequences with IMGT/GENE-DB human TR gene sequences. In a later analysis, CDR3 sequences and most-parsimonious VDJ recombination scenarios were assigned using the TCRdist pipeline. In a later analysis, every TCR beta chain was defined by the combination of its CDR3 amino acid sequence and its V-gene family, and reads without a unique V-gene family were dropped. As a way to deal with suspected cross-contamination and a sequencing artifact, a later analysis dropped nearly 600 nucleotide sequences that were highly shared and had low generation probability. In a later analysis, a clonal expansion index for each public chain was calculated from normalized within-repertoire ranks of inferred template counts. In a later analysis, generation probabilities were computed with a VDJ recombination model fitted to out-of-frame rearrangements, and the resulting probabilities were checked against IGoR. Hypergeometric tests were used in a later analysis to score TCR-TCR, TCR-HLA and TCR-CMV co-occurrence, with a repertoire-size bias correction applied to the TCR pairs. False discovery rates were estimated in a later analysis by permuting HLA or CMV assignments 20 times. In a later analysis, co-occurring TCRs were grouped using DBSCAN, with TCRdist sequence similarity added in when clustering inside HLA-allele-positive subsets. Repertoires with fewer than 30,000 or more than 120,000 public chains were left out of co-occurrence clustering, as were a few repertoires with anomalous nucleotide sharing. What TCRdb holds here is the immuneACCESS table cut down to in-frame rearrangements. Part of the clones is not present; checked against another copy, under half of the missing clones reflect an unresolved V gene, and the others are unexplained. Clone size and V and J calls were adopted from that table, with D and trimming inferred from the DNA. Counted in this sample were approximately 120,000 clones; 74% of them appeared once. 4.2% of the sample lies in the top ten.

The cohort comprised under 700 healthy bone marrow donors. At the time of sampling, all cohort members were nominally healthy, though unrecorded immune exposures were likely present. The donor tested CMV seropositive, placing the donor among the 290 or so seropositive members of the cohort. Every donor gave a peripheral blood sample, and the peripheral blood mononuclear cells from that sample were used for TCR beta sequencing. Genomic DNA extraction from the blood cell samples was performed with the Qiagen DNeasy Blood Extraction Kit. The source material was PBMCs. This sequence uses TRBV2 and TRBJ1-1, and 8 junctional nucleotides match TRBD1. The receptor comes from a woman aged 50 to 65 in good health and CMV-seropositive. The nucleotide sequence is given as TGTGCCAGCAGCAGACAGGGGACCAACACTGAAGCTTTCTTT. It translates as CASSRQGTNTEAFF. Extended through the reference TRBV2 and TRBJ1-1 proteins, this CDR3 yields the full variable domain: EPEVTQTPSHQVTQMGQEVILRCVPISNHLYFYWYRQILGQKVEFLVSFYNNEISEKSEIFDDQFSVERPDGSNFTLKIRSTKLEDSAMYFCASSRQGTNTEAFFGQGTRLTVV.